The present T cell receptor beta chain was sequenced within a study of blood T cell repertoires in COVID-19. As for the study in general: Acute-phase and convalescent COVID-19 samples originated in the United States, Italy and Spain. The cDNA or gDNA used as material had been derived from T cells, B-cell-depleted T cells, or PBMCs.

The CDR3 loop spans 13 amino acids. Per germline, CDR1 MDHEN and CDR2 SYDVKM. Original data processing: Estimation of nucleated cell counts relied on the amplification of reference gene primers. Measured with immunoSEQ multiplex PCR; TCRdb has only the in-frame clones, and not every one. V and J calls and clone size come straight from that table; D and trimming were deduced from the DNA. The table lists about 140,000 clones, 60% to 85% of them singletons, with over 8.5% in the top ten. This clone appeared a few times. Input material: peripheral blood. The V gene is TRBV28, the J gene TRBJ2-1; weak D call: TRBD2 (6 bases). The receptor was derived from a man in his forties or fifties with active or convalescent COVID-19. In nucleotides, the CDR3 is TGTGAGAACTCTAGCGAGTCCTACAATGAGCAGTTCTTC. It yields the protein CENSSESYNEQFF.